This TCR beta chain originates from a study of vaccination and CD4 T cells after COVID-19. Cultured CD4+ T cell DNA underwent sequencing with the Oncomine TCR Beta short-read assay. Genomic DNA was taken out of cultured CD4+ T cells by extraction. MiXCR was run by TCRdb on the PCR reads, yielding one entry per CDR3 protein. The sample contains about 21,000 distinct CDR3 sequences, around three fifths of which appear only once. V dropped 7 bases and J dropped 5; count of bases not matched to a gene: 14. CDR1 is MNHEY, CDR2 SMNVEV, per germline (reference sequence). This CDR3 is built from 16 residues. On this clonotype itself: The antigen is not known.

Treatment reported: approximately 9-day PBMC culture with coronavirus spike peptide pools or control peptides (ViraFEST assay). The rearrangement joins TRBV27 to TRBJ2-5, with 9 nucleotides matching TRBD2. This TCR was sampled from a human donor who had recovered from COVID-19. Sequencing was performed on CD4+ T cells from blood, cultured in vitro. Here the CDR3 reads CASTPSRASGTETQYF. As DNA, the CDR3 is TGTGCCAGCACTCCATCCCGGGCTAGCGGGACGGAGACCCAGTACTTC.